This T cell receptor beta chain comes out of a study of blood T cells in healthy people across ages. Alongside a J-beta primer mix, a sample-barcoded 5' primer served in a second PCR lasting about 7 to 12 cycles. TCRdb re-called the 5' RACE reads through MiXCR, storing one row per CDR3 protein. The sample consists of 700,000 to 900,000 distinct CDR3 sequences, about 53% of them appearing once. Donors ranged from about 6 to 90 years old and were healthy Caucasians in Russia. Peripheral blood, ten milliliters per donor, was collected. Per sample, no less than 5 micrograms of total RNA were extracted. Germline values: CDR1 SGDLS, CDR2 YYNGEE. This CDR3 comprises 13 residues. Deletions cut 0 bases from V and 9 bases from J, with 10 bases between.

This receptor was taken from a man at least 80 years old in good health. Material: blood. The J gene is TRBJ2-1, the V gene TRBV9; no firm D call. As DNA, the CDR3 is TGTGCCAGCAGCGTAGTCGAGAGGAGTGAGCAGTTCTTC. Translating gives CASSVVERSEQFF.